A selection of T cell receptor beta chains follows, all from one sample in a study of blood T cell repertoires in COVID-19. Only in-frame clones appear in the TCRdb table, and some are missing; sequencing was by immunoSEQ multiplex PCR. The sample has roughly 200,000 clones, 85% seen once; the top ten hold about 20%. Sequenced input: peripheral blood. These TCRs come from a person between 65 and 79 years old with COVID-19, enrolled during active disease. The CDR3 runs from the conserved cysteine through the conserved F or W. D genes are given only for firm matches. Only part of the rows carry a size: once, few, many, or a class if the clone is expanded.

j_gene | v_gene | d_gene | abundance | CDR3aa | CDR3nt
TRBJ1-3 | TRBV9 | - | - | CASSGTIGGSGNTIYF | TGTGCCAGCAGCGGCACTATAGGGGGCTCTGGAAACACCATATATTTT
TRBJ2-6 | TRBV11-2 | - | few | CASSLRGSSGANVLTF | TGTGCCAGCAGCTTAAGGGGCAGCTCTGGGGCCAACGTCCTGACTTTC
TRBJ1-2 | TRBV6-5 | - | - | CASRLGHELYGYTF | TGTGCCAGCAGGTTGGGCCACGAGCTCTATGGCTACACCTTC
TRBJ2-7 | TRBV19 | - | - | CASSSGLFPYEQYF | TGTGCCAGTAGTTCTGGACTCTTCCCCTACGAGCAGTACTTC
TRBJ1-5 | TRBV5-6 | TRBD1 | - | CASSQGAGTQPQHF | TGTGCCAGCAGCCAGGGGGCCGGGACTCAGCCCCAGCATTTT
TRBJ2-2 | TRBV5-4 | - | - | CASSLGGRVESGELFF | TGTGCCAGCAGCTTGGGTGGCAGGGTCGAGTCCGGGGAGCTGTTTTTT
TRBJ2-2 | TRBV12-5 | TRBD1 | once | CASGLDRQGGTGELFF | TGTGCTAGTGGTTTGGATCGACAGGGGGGAACCGGGGAGCTGTTTTTT
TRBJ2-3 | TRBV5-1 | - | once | CASSPARDPNTQYF | TGCGCCAGCAGTCCCGCGCGGGACCCTAATACGCAGTATTTT
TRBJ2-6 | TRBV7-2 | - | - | CASSLAHRVGLAGANVLTF | TGTGCCAGCAGCTTAGCCCATCGGGTTGGACTGGCTGGGGCCAACGTCCTGACTTTC
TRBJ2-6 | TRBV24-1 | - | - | CATSDTANSGANVLTF | TGTGCCACCAGTGATACCGCGAACTCTGGGGCCAACGTCCTGACTTTC
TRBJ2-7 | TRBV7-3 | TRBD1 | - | CASSPNTGGFYEQYF | TGTGCCAGCAGCCCGAACACAGGGGGCTTCTACGAGCAGTACTTC
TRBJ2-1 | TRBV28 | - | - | CASTTGLNEQFF | TGTGCCAGCACTACAGGCCTCAATGAGCAGTTCTTC
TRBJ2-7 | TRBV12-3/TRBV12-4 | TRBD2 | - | CASSSAPGGEQYF | TGTGCCAGTTCTAGTGCACCGGGAGGCGAGCAGTACTTC
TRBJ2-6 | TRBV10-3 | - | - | CASTDQGAPGANVLTF | TGTGCCAGCACGGATCAGGGTGCTCCTGGGGCCAACGTCCTGACTTTC
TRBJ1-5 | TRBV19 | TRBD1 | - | CAGGRGKGQPQHF | TGTGCCGGGGGCAGGGGGAAGGGGCAGCCCCAGCATTTT
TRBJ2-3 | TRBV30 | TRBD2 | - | CAWSRLAGGPDTQYF | TGTGCCTGGAGTAGACTAGCGGGAGGCCCAGATACGCAGTATTTT
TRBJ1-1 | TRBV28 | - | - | CASRPITGLRNTEAFF | TGTGCCAGCAGACCTATAACGGGACTGAGGAACACTGAAGCTTTCTTT
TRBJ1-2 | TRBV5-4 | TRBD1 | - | CASSSGTGGYYGYTF | TGTGCCAGCAGCTCCGGGACAGGGGGCTACTATGGCTACACCTTC
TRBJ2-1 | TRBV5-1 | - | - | CASSAEPGGIGNEQFF | TGCGCCAGCAGCGCCGAACCTGGGGGCATAGGGAATGAGCAGTTCTTC
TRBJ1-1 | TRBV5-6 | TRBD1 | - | CASTSRGLWTEAFF | TGTGCCAGCACCTCCAGGGGGCTGTGGACTGAAGCTTTCTTT